This T cell receptor (beta chain) derives from a study of T cells in localized non-small cell lung cancer. The assay was immunoSEQ multiplex PCR, and TCRdb's table has in-frame clones only and misses some. The data hold some 3,400 clones, with roughly 49% observed a single time. Germline V gene data show CDR1 as MNHGY and CDR2 as SAAAGT. This CDR3 spans 18 amino acids. To note about this clone: At one end the junction does not follow the germline gene, possibly because of a read error.

The genes are TRBV6-8 and TRBJ1-5, with 7 bases identical to TRBD1. Sequenced material: lymph node tissue, taken before any cancer treatment. This TCR was recovered from a woman between 18 and 55 years old with stage I lung adenocarcinoma. CDR3 sequence reads: CTSSYSFVRTGVNQPQHF. CDR3 nucleotide sequence: TGTACCAGCAGTTACTCATTCGTCCGCACAGGGGTGAATCAGCCCCAGCATTTT.